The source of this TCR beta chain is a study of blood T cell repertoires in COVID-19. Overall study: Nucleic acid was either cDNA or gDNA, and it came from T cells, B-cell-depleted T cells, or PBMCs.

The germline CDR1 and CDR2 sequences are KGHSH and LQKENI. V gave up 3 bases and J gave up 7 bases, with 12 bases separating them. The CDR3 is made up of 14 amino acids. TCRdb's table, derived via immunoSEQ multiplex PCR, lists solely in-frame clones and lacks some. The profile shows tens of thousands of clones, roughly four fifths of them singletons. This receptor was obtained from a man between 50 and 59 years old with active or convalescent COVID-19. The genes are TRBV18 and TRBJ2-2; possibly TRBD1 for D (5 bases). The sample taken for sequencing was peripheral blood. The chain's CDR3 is CASSPTGYGGELFF. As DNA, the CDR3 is TGTGCCAGCTCACCTACAGGCTATGGCGGGGAGCTGTTTTTT.